A selection of T cell receptor beta chains follows, all from one sample in a study of a mutant IDH1 vaccine in newly diagnosed glioma. These receptors have no identified antigens. Method: immunoSEQ multiplex PCR; TCRdb's copy keeps in-frame clones and lacks some. Among 20,000 to 25,000 clones listed, roughly four fifths were seen once. The sequencing here drew on PBMCs, taken from a glioma patient whose treatment included an IDH1 peptide vaccine. These receptors all come from a man under 40 with glioma. The CDR3 runs from the conserved cysteine through the conserved F or W. The D gene is left open where the match is weak. The listing skips clone size in some rows; elsewhere it reads once, few, many or a size class.

size: -; V: TRBV2; J: TRBJ2-1; D: -; DNA: TGTGCCAGCCTGCGTGGCCAGAAGCAGTTCTTC; CDR3: CASLRGQKQFF
size: few; V: TRBV6-6; J: TRBJ1-1; D: -; DNA: TGTGCCAGCAGTTACACCCTGAGGGGTCTGAACACTGAAGCTTTCTTT; CDR3: CASSYTLRGLNTEAFF
size: -; V: TRBV6-1; J: TRBJ2-7; D: TRBD2; DNA: TGTGCCAGCAGTGATCGGGGGGGGACTAGCGGGATTTCCAACGAGCAGTACTTC; CDR3: CASSDRGGTSGISNEQYF
size: -; V: TRBV5-1; J: TRBJ2-7; D: -; DNA: TGCGCCAGCAGCAAGGACTACGAAGTCTACGAGCAGTACTTC; CDR3: CASSKDYEVYEQYF
size: -; V: TRBV5-1; J: TRBJ2-1; D: TRBD2; DNA: TGCGCCAGCAGCGGCCTAGCGGGAGTAAATGAGCAGTTCTTC; CDR3: CASSGLAGVNEQFF
size: -; V: TRBV28; J: TRBJ1-2; D: -; DNA: TGTGCCAGCAGTTTTCCCTTCTATGGCTACACCTTC; CDR3: CASSFPFYGYTF
size: -; V: TRBV1; J: TRBJ2-1; D: -; DNA: TGCACCAGCAGCCAAGCGGGGTCCTACAATGAGCAGTTCTTC; CDR3: CTSSQAGSYNEQFF
size: few; V: TRBV5-1; J: TRBJ1-5; D: -; DNA: TGCGCCAGCAGCTTGGGGCCTTGGGACCGCAGCAATCAGCCCCAGCATTTT; CDR3: CASSLGPWDRSNQPQHF
size: -; V: TRBV5-4; J: TRBJ1-1; D: -; DNA: TGTGCCAGCAGCCTGGGTGGGGGGGATAACACTGAAGCTTTCTTT; CDR3: CASSLGGGDNTEAFF
size: -; V: TRBV6-6; J: TRBJ1-5; D: -; DNA: TGTGCCAGCAGGCCCCCCGGGGGACAGCCCCAGCATTTT; CDR3: CASRPPGGQPQHF
size: once; V: TRBV6-4; J: TRBJ1-1; D: TRBD1; DNA: TGTGCCAGCAGTGACACGGACAGGCTCACTGAAGCTTTCTTT; CDR3: CASSDTDRLTEAFF
size: -; V: TRBV18; J: TRBJ2-2; D: -; DNA: TGTGCCAGCTCACCAGCTGTGCCCGGGGAGCTGTTTTTT; CDR3: CASSPAVPGELFF
size: once; V: TRBV9; J: TRBJ2-7; D: -; DNA: TGTGCCAGCAGCCCAAACTGGGGGAGTGAGCAGTACTTC; CDR3: CASSPNWGSEQYF
size: -; V: TRBV27; J: TRBJ1-2; D: -; DNA: TGTGCCAGCAGTCCTCTTGGGAGTAACTATGGCTACACCTTC; CDR3: CASSPLGSNYGYTF
size: -; V: TRBV15; J: TRBJ2-1; D: -; DNA: TGTGCCACCAGCAGAGGAGGAGGGCTCTACAATGAGCAGTTCTTC; CDR3: CATSRGGGLYNEQFF
size: -; V: TRBV15; J: TRBJ2-7; D: -; DNA: TGTGCCACCAGCAGACCACTTCGGACCGGAACCTACGAGCAGTACTTC; CDR3: CATSRPLRTGTYEQYF
size: -; V: TRBV5-1; J: TRBJ2-3; D: TRBD2; DNA: TGCGCCAGCAGCCCGGGGGCTAGCGGGCCGTTGGGAGATACGCAGTATTTT; CDR3: CASSPGASGPLGDTQYF
size: -; V: TRBV7-8; J: TRBJ2-7; D: TRBD1; DNA: TGTGCCAGCAGCTCGGACAGGGATTTTTCCTCACACTACGAGCAGTACTTC; CDR3: CASSSDRDFSSHYEQYF
size: medium-sized; V: TRBV9; J: TRBJ2-6; D: -; DNA: TGTGCCAGCAGCGTAGATCAGGGGGGGGATACCTGGGCCAACGTCCTGACTTTC; CDR3: CASSVDQGGDTWANVLTF
size: -; V: TRBV5-8; J: TRBJ2-5; D: TRBD1; DNA: TGTGCCAGCAGCTGGGACAGGGAGAGAGAGACCCAGTACTTC; CDR3: CASSWDRERETQYF
size: -; V: TRBV10-3; J: TRBJ2-1; D: TRBD2; DNA: TGTGCCATCAGTCCGGGACTAGCGGGGCGAGAGCAGTTCTTC; CDR3: CAISPGLAGREQFF
size: few; V: TRBV2; J: TRBJ2-7; D: -; DNA: TGTGCCAGCAGGGACACTACCTACGAGCAGTACTTC; CDR3: CASRDTTYEQYF
size: -; V: TRBV5-4; J: TRBJ1-1; D: -; DNA: TGTGCCAGCAGCTTGGCACAGGAGTTCAACACTGAAGCTTTCTTT; CDR3: CASSLAQEFNTEAFF
size: -; V: TRBV19; J: TRBJ1-5; D: -; DNA: TGTGCCAGTACGAGGGGCCAAGGAAATAGCAATCAGCCCCAGCATTTT; CDR3: CASTRGQGNSNQPQHF
size: once; V: TRBV5-6; J: TRBJ2-7; D: TRBD2; DNA: TGTGCCAGCAGCTTCCCTAGCGGGAGAAGCTCCTACGAGCAGTACTTC; CDR3: CASSFPSGRSSYEQYF
size: once; V: TRBV15; J: TRBJ1-3; D: -; DNA: TGTGCCACCAGACGTCTCCCCGGAAACACCATATATTTT; CDR3: CATRRLPGNTIYF
size: -; V: TRBV23-1; J: TRBJ1-1; D: TRBD1; DNA: TGCGCCAGCAGTCAAAGGGGGCCTAGAAACACTGAAGCTTTCTTT; CDR3: CASSQRGPRNTEAFF
size: -; V: TRBV29-1; J: TRBJ2-3; D: -; DNA: TGCAGCGTTGATCGACAGACAACAGATACGCAGTATTTT; CDR3: CSVDRQTTDTQYF
size: once; V: TRBV18; J: TRBJ2-2; D: -; DNA: TGTGCCAGCTCCCCCCTAGGAAACACCGGGGAGCTGTTTTTT; CDR3: CASSPLGNTGELFF
size: -; V: TRBV4-1; J: TRBJ2-3; D: TRBD2; DNA: TGCGCCAGCAGCCGAGCAGCGGGACCTCCTTTCACAGATACGCAGTATTTT; CDR3: CASSRAAGPPFTDTQYF
size: -; V: TRBV18; J: TRBJ2-3; D: -; DNA: TGTGCCAGCTCTCCGGGGATGGCCGGCACAGATACGCAGTATTTT; CDR3: CASSPGMAGTDTQYF
size: -; V: TRBV6-5; J: TRBJ1-2; D: -; DNA: TGTGCCAGCACCGATAACAGGGACGGCGGCTACACCTTC; CDR3: CASTDNRDGGYTF
size: -; V: TRBV5-5; J: TRBJ1-2; D: -; DNA: TGTGCCAGCAGCTTCTCGGGGGGCGACTATGGCTACACCTTC; CDR3: CASSFSGGDYGYTF
size: few; V: TRBV27; J: TRBJ2-1; D: TRBD2; DNA: TGTGCCAGCAGTTTATGGCTAGCGGGAGGTGGGAATGAGCAGTTCTTC; CDR3: CASSLWLAGGGNEQFF
size: once; V: TRBV25-1; J: TRBJ1-1; D: -; DNA: TGTGCCAGCAGTCCACGGACAGTTGGTAGAAACACTGAAGCTTTCTTT; CDR3: CASSPRTVGRNTEAFF
size: -; V: TRBV12-1; J: TRBJ1-2; D: -; DNA: TGTGCCAGCAGCTCTTGCGCGGGGAAGTCAAGCTACACCTTC; CDR3: CASSSCAGKSSYTF
size: once; V: TRBV7-9; J: TRBJ2-3; D: -; DNA: TGTGCCAGCAGCCACGGGAGCACAGATACGCAGTATTTT; CDR3: CASSHGSTDTQYF
size: few; V: TRBV5-1; J: TRBJ1-1; D: -; DNA: TGCGCCAGCAGCTTGCTCGGGGTGAACACTGAAGCTTTCTTT; CDR3: CASSLLGVNTEAFF
size: -; V: TRBV5-4; J: TRBJ1-2; D: TRBD1; DNA: TGTGCCAGCAGTCCTCGGGACAGGCCGAACTATGGCTACACCTTC; CDR3: CASSPRDRPNYGYTF
size: -; V: TRBV19; J: TRBJ2-5; D: TRBD1; DNA: TGTGCCAGTAGTATAGACGACAGGGACCAAGAGACCCAGTACTTC; CDR3: CASSIDDRDQETQYF
size: -; V: TRBV11-2; J: TRBJ1-1; D: -; DNA: TGTGCCAGCAGCTACTCGGGGACCTCTAACACTGAAGCTTTCTTT; CDR3: CASSYSGTSNTEAFF
size: -; V: TRBV2; J: TRBJ1-4; D: -; DNA: TGTGCCAGCAGTGAAAGTCCGTCTGGTGGGGAAAAACTGTTTTTT; CDR3: CASSESPSGGEKLFF
size: -; V: TRBV19; J: TRBJ2-1; D: TRBD1; DNA: TGTGCCAGCAGTATCGATCGTGCCGTACAGGGGGAGCAGTTCTTC; CDR3: CASSIDRAVQGEQFF